The clone carrying this T cell receptor beta chain was recorded once. Sequencing was performed with immunoSEQ multiplex PCR; in TCRdb, only in-frame clones are kept and a portion is missing. In the table there are roughly 1,800,000 clones, roughly 94% of which are singletons. The naive CD8 population came from CD45RO-negative cells selected for CCR7, without terminally differentiated effector memory CD45RA+ cells. The CDR3 has 16 residues. Deletions cut 5 bases from V and 5 bases from J, with 21 bases between. Germline V gene lookup returns CDR1 SEHNR and CDR2 FQNEAQ (reference sequence). The data belong to a study of shared clonotypes between healthy human individuals.

The TCR sequence derives from a man between 18 and 29 years old in good health. This chain links TRBV7-9 with TRBJ2-5; D unclear. Sequencing used naive CD8+ T cells sorted from blood. CDR3 nucleotide sequence: TGTGCCAGCAGCATCTCCCTGGGGAAACAGCGCGAGACCCAGTACTTC. It is translated as CASSISLGKQRETQYF.